The 20 T cell receptor beta chains below come from one sample, sequenced in a study of Graves' ophthalmopathy and Graves' hyperthyroidism. Using RNA transcripts, the TCR beta CDR3 regions were amplified. Second-round multiplex PCR followed a first-round RT-PCR using HTBI primers. TCRdb itself ran the multiplex PCR reads through MiXCR, one entry per CDR3 protein. The table lists hundreds of thousands of distinct CDR3 sequences, around 21% of them singletons. The sequenced sample was peripheral blood. The receptor set was obtained from a woman aged 18-35 years with stable Graves' hyperthyroidism.

In this sample, this clonotype turned up many times. Germline and junction disagree at one end, which may indicate a read error. The chain combines TRBV6-1 with TRBJ1-5; TRBD1 might be the D (5 bases). The CDR3 runs to 15 residues. Germline assignment: CDR1 MNHNS and CDR2 SASEGT. The CDR3 region is CASSEGYDSTQPQHF. The CDR3 region has the DNA TGTGCCAGCAGTGAAGGTTATGACAGCACTCAGCCCCAGCATTTT.

This clonotype was seen repeatedly, ten times or more. This rearrangement joins TRBV6-5 to TRBJ2-7, with a possible D match to TRBD1 (5 bases). Per germline, CDR1 MNHEY and CDR2 SVGAGI. V lost 0 bases, J lost 2 bases, and 11 bases lay in between. The CDR3 runs to 15 residues. CDR3 DNA sequence: TGTGCCAGCAGTTACTCAAGGACAAGCACCTACGAGCAGTACTTC. This encodes CASSYSRTSTYEQYF.

This clonotype was counted ten times or more. The chain joins TRBV7-8 to TRBJ1-2; D is undetermined. Germline CDR1 SGHVS, CDR2 FQNEAQ. The V gene lost 1 base and the J gene lost 4 bases, with 7 bases spanning the gap. The CDR3 covers 13 residues. The CDR3 region has the DNA TGTGCCAGCAGCTTAGGGGGTTTCTATGGCTACACCTTC. This encodes CASSLGGFYGYTF.

Many counts were recorded for this clonotype. The gene calls are TRBV6-1 and TRBJ2-7; no clear D. The CDR3 has 11 residues. Trimming took off 10 bases at V and 4 bases at J, with 11 bases between the two ends. Germline CDR1 reads MNHNS; CDR2 reads SASEGT. CDR3 DNA sequence: TGTGCCACCCAATTGGGATACGAGCAGTACTTC. Residues: CATQLGYEQYF.

This clonotype has only a few counts. V usage is TRBV15 and J usage is TRBJ1-1; D not resolved. Germline V gene sequence: CDR1 LNHNV, CDR2 YYDKDF (reference sequence). Trimming removed 8 bases at V and 2 bases at J, with 9 bases between. This CDR3 contains 12 residues. The CDR3, as DNA: TGTGCCACCTCTACTATCAACACTGAAGCTTTCTTT. This sequence encodes CATSTINTEAFF.

This clonotype was seen only a few times. The chain carries TRBV20-1 and TRBJ2-2, with 11 bases identical to TRBD1. Germline V CDR1 and CDR2: DFQATT, SNEGSKA (reference sequence). With V trimmed by 5 bases and J by 5 bases, 1 base remained unmatched. CDR3 size: 13 residues. The CDR3 bases are TGCAGTGCTCGGGACAGGGGGACCGGGGAGCTGTTTTTT. As protein: CSARDRGTGELFF.

The table lists this clonotype with many counts. V gene TRBV11-2 combines with J gene TRBJ2-7; 9 bases are shared with TRBD2. With 7 bases clipped from V and 2 bases from J, the junction kept 6 bases outside the gene matches. Germline CDR1 and CDR2: SGHAT and FQNNGV. The CDR3 spans 14 residues. CDR3 protein: CASTWVAGAYEQYF. In nucleotides, the CDR3 is TGTGCCAGCACCTGGGTAGCGGGAGCCTACGAGCAGTACTTC.

Ten or more counts support this clonotype. The V gene is TRBV28, the J gene TRBJ2-4; TRBD1 might be the D (5 bases). V was trimmed by 5 bases and J by 0 bases, leaving 14 bases between them. The CDR3 runs 16 residues. CDR1 is MDHEN and CDR2 is SYDVKM in the germline V gene. The CDR3 reads CASSPSGFLAKNIQYF. CDR3 DNA: TGTGCCAGCAGTCCATCAGGGTTCCTAGCCAAAAACATTCAGTACTTC.

This clonotype was seen at least ten times. This chain uses TRBV10-3 with TRBJ2-7, with D possibly matching TRBD2 (6 bases). Germline V gives CDR1 ENHRY, CDR2 SYGVKD. This CDR3 has 14 amino acids. V was pared by 11 bases and J by 4 bases, with 21 bases between. CDR3 coding DNA: TGTGCCGTCGGGGGATACGATCGGGGATACGAGCAGTACTTC. Protein sequence: CAVGGYDRGYEQYF.

A remark on this clonotype: The conserved phenylalanine or tryptophan normally closing the CDR3 is absent here, so this likely arose from a read error. The V and J genes are TRBV11-2 and TRBJ2-5, with D tentatively TRBD1 (5 bases). There are 12 residues in the CDR3. Trimming took 5 bases from V and 4 from J, leaving 8 bases between them. The germline V gene encodes CDR1 SGHAT and CDR2 FQNNGV. Here the CDR3 DNA reads TGTGCCAGCAGCCAGGGCAGAGAGACCCAGTACGTC. Amino acid sequence: CASSQGRETQYV.

This clonotype was seen ten or more times. The V gene is TRBV20-1, the J gene TRBJ2-7; 7 nucleotides align to TRBD2. Germline V lookup: CDR1 DFQATT, CDR2 SNEGSKA (reference sequence). V shed 6 bases and J 4 bases; nucleotides not matched to a gene: 12. The CDR3 is 14 amino acids. As DNA, the CDR3 is TGCAGTGCCCAGAGGCGGGAGATTATTTACGAGCAGTACTTC. Its translation: CSAQRREIIYEQYF.

This clonotype appeared a few times. The chain links TRBV6-1 to TRBJ1-5; D gene uncertain. The CDR3 runs 12 residues. CDR1 and CDR2 (germline): MNHNS, SASEGT. Trimming removed 4 bases from V and 7 bases from J, with 8 bases in between. The CDR3 DNA reads as TGTGCCAGCAGTGCTTCTCCCCAGCCCCAGCATTTT. Translating gives CASSASPQPQHF.

This clonotype was seen repeatedly, ten times or more. A much more abundant neighbour one base away suggests this may be a read error. The genes are TRBV5-6 and TRBJ1-2, with a possible D match to TRBD1 (6 bases). The CDR3 length is 13 residues. The germline V gene has CDR1 SGHDT and CDR2 YYEEEE. Trimming took 3 bases from V and 4 from J, leaving 10 bases between them. Here the CDR3 DNA reads TGTGCCAGCAGCTCCGGGACACGCTATGGCTACACCTTC. Translated: CASSSGTRYGYTF. The full variable domain, rest sourced from reference TRBV5-6 and TRBJ1-2, is DAGVTQSPTHLIKTRGQQVTLRCSPKSGHDTVSWYQQALGQGPQFIFQYYEEEERQRGNFPDRFSGHQFPNYSSELNVNALLLGDSALYLCASSSGTRYGYTFGSGTRLTVV.

The table lists this clonotype with many counts. The chain combines TRBV7-9 with TRBJ2-2; D remains unclear. The CDR3 consists of 14 residues. From germline, CDR1 is SEHNR and CDR2 FQNEAQ (reference sequence). V was pared by 0 bases and J by 4 bases, with 6 bases between. The CDR3 DNA is TGTGCCAGCAGCTTAGCGATCATCACCGGGGAGCTGTTTTTT. Its translation: CASSLAIITGELFF.

This clonotype was recorded many times. The chain is built from TRBV20-1 and TRBJ1-6; 8 bases align to TRBD1. CDR1 and CDR2 from the germline V gene are DFQATT and SNEGSKA (reference sequence). CDR3 length equals 15 residues. The V and J ends lost 0 bases and 18 bases, in that order; junction bases with no gene match: 16. CDR3 sequence reads: CSARDLGQGFHLPHF. CDR3 in DNA: TGCAGTGCTAGAGATCTCGGACAGGGTTTTCACCTCCCCCACTTT.

This clonotype was seen repeatedly, ten times or more. J is TRBJ1-1 and V is TRBV5-1; 7 bases are shared with TRBD1. V shed 0 bases and J 1 base; nucleotides not matched to a gene: 3. Germline V gives CDR1 SGHRS, CDR2 YFSETQ. This CDR3 has 15 residues. This CDR3 is CASSLAGTENTEAFF. Written as DNA, the CDR3 is TGCGCCAGCAGCTTGGCCGGGACAGAGAACACTGAAGCTTTCTTT.

This clonotype was observed at least ten times. The CDR3 protein is CATSSRAYDRSYEQYF. Here the CDR3 DNA reads TGTGCCACCAGCAGCCGCGCTTATGACCGCTCCTACGAGCAGTACTTC. This chain connects TRBV15 to TRBJ2-7; D is uncertain. The germline CDR1 and CDR2 sequences are LNHNV and YYDKDF (reference sequence). V was clipped by 3 bases and J by 0 bases, with 15 bases between them. The CDR3 has 16 amino acids.

Many counts were recorded for this clonotype. The CDR3 spells CATSPGLAGSSNTGELFF. The CDR3 nucleotides read TGTGCCACCAGTCCCGGACTAGCGGGCAGTTCGAACACCGGGGAGCTGTTTTTT. V usage is TRBV15 and J usage is TRBJ2-2; 11 bases are a match to TRBD2. The CDR3 spans 18 residues. The J segment lost 0 bases and the V segment lost 6 bases, leaving 9 bases of the junction unmatched. Germline lookup yields CDR1 LNHNV and CDR2 YYDKDF (reference sequence).

The sample holds many counts of this clonotype. The V gene is TRBV20-1, the J gene TRBJ1-2, with 7 bases identical to TRBD1. The V segment lost 2 bases and the J segment 1 base; nucleotides outside the gene matches: 7. The germline CDR1 and CDR2 sequences are DFQATT and SNEGSKA (reference sequence). This CDR3 has 15 amino acids. CDR3 loop: CSARNPGQNNYGYTF. The CDR3 region has the DNA TGCAGTGCTAGAAACCCGGGACAGAATAACTATGGCTACACCTTC.

This clonotype was recorded at least ten times. One end of the junction does not line up with germline, which may come from a read error. The V and J genes are TRBV19 and TRBJ1-2, with D perhaps matching TRBD1 (5 bases). The germline V gene has CDR1 LNHDA and CDR2 SQIVND (reference sequence). CDR3 length: 15 amino acids. CDR3 loop: CTSSIPRDGALGYTF. The CDR3 bases are TGTACCAGTAGTATCCCCCGGGACGGAGCTTTGGGCTACACCTTC.